This T cell receptor beta chain was sequenced for a study of blood T cell repertoires in COVID-19. Unmatched junction bases numbered 2, after V lost 0 bases and J lost 3 bases. Germline V gene sequence: CDR1 SGHKS, CDR2 YYEKEE (reference sequence). The length of the CDR3 is 14 residues. Assay used: immunoSEQ multiplex PCR; TCRdb lists only in-frame clones, some missing. The sample holds roughly 360,000 clones, 75% to 90% seen once. Sequences were obtained from PBMCs or T cells enriched from blood (not recorded which). The chain is built from TRBV5-5 and TRBJ1-2; 7 positions agree with TRBD1. This sequence originates from a woman aged 45-65 years who had recovered from COVID-19. The CDR3 nucleotides are TGTGCCAGCAGCTTGGGAGGGGGCTACTATGGCTACACCTTC. It codes for CASSLGGGYYGYTF.